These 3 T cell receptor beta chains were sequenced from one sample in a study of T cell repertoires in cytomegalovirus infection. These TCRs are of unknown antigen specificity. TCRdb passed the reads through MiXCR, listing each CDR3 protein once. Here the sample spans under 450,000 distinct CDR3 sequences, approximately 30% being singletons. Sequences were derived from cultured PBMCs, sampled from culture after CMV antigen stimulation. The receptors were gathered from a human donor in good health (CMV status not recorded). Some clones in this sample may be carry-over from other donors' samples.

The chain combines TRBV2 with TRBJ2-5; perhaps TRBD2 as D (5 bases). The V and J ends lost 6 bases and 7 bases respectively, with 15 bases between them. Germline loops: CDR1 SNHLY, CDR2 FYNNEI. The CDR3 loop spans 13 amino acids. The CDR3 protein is CASSADGVGTQYF. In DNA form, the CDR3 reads TGTGCCAGCAGCGCGGACGGGGTGGGGACCCAGTACTTC.

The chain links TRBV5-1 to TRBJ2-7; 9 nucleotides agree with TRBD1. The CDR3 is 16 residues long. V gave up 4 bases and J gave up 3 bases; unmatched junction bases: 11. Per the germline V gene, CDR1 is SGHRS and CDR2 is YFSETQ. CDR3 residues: CASSDKGTGQNYEQYF. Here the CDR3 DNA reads TGCGCCAGCAGCGACAAAGGGACAGGGCAAAACTACGAGCAGTACTTC.

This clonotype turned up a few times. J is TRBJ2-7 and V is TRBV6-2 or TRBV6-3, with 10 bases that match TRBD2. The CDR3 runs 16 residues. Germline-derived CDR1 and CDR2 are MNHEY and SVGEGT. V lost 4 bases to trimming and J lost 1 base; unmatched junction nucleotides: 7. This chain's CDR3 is CASSSSRTSGSYEQYF. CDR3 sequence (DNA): TGTGCCAGCAGTTCCTCCCGGACTAGCGGATCCTACGAGCAGTACTTC.